The source of this T cell receptor beta chain is a study of cytomegalovirus exposure and HLA in healthy donors. For the study at large: An early release of data contained roughly 86 million unique TCRs, which came from HLA-typed donors. Findings and limits, study-wide: Judged likely to be a sequencing artifact was a cluster of highly shared sequence variants. At a 0.05 false discovery rate, a later analysis found about 17,000 TCR beta sequences to be associated with HLA alleles.

To note about this clone: Its target is not known.

Researchers ran the PCR with 60 Vbeta and 13 Jbeta primers. Using immunoSEQ multiplex PCR, the repertoire was profiled, and TCRdb retains in-frame clones only, with some absent. This table holds about 160,000 clones, around 84% found once. This CDR3 comprises 13 residues. V was pared by 6 bases and J by 2 bases, with 4 bases of the junction left unmatched. Germline assignment: CDR1 MNHEY and CDR2 SVGAGI. The chain uses TRBV6-5 and TRBJ2-7; 7 bases are shared with TRBD2. The source of this sequence is a man aged 50-60 years in good health and CMV-seropositive. Material for sequencing was PBMCs. The CDR3 DNA reads TGTGCCAGCAGGAACGCGGGGGCCTACGAGCAGTACTTC. This translates into CASRNAGAYEQYF.